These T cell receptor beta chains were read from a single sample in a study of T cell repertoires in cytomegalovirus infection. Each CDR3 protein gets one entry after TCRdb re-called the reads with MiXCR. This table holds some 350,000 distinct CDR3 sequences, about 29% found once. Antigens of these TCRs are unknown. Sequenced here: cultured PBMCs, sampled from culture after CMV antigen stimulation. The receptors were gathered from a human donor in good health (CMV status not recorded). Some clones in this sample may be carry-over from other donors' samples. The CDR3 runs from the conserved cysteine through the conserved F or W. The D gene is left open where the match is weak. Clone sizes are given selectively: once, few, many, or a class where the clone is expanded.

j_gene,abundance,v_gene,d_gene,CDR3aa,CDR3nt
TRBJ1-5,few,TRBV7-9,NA,CASGRTSNQPQHF,TGTGCCAGCGGGAGAACTAGCAATCAGCCCCAGCATTTT
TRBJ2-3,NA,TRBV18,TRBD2,CASSPRGLPGLAPSTDTQYF,TGTGCCAGCTCACCACGTGGACTCCCGGGACTAGCGCCCAGCACAGATACGCAGTATTTT
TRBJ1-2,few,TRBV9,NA,CASSVDPGRDNYGYTF,TGTGCCAGCAGCGTTGATCCAGGGAGGGATAACTATGGCTACACCTTC
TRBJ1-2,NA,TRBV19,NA,CASSGRVDYGYTF,TGTGCCAGTAGCGGCAGGGTAGACTATGGCTACACCTTC
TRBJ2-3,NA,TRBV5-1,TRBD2,CASSYGLAGRTDTQYF,TGCGCCAGCAGCTACGGACTAGCGGGAAGGACAGATACGCAGTATTTT
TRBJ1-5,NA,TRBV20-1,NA,CSANPHQGIVSNQPQHF,TGCAGTGCTAACCCTCACCAGGGAATCGTTAGCAATCAGCCCCAGCATTTT
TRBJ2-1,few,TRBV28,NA,CASSWNDEQFF,TGTGCCAGCAGTTGGAATGATGAGCAGTTCTTC
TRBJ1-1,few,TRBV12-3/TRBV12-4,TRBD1,CASSPRPGGVTEAFF,TGTGCCAGCAGTCCCAGGCCAGGGGGCGTCACTGAAGCTTTCTTT
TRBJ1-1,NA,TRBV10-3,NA,CAISESGTPSNTEAFF,TGTGCCATCAGTGAGTCGGGGACGCCCTCGAACACTGAAGCTTTCTTT
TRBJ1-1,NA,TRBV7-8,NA,CASSQGRIGVNTEAFF,TGTGCCAGCAGCCAGGGTCGTATAGGGGTGAACACTGAAGCTTTCTTT
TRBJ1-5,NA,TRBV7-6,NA,CASSLRRDSQPQHF,TGTGCCAGCAGCCTCCGGAGAGATTCACAGCCCCAGCATTTT
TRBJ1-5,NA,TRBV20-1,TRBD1,CSATQGGSGNQPQHF,TGCAGTGCAACACAGGGGGGGTCTGGCAATCAGCCCCAGCATTTT
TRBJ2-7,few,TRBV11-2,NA,CASTIGQPYEQYF,TGTGCCAGCACCATAGGACAGCCCTACGAGCAGTACTTC
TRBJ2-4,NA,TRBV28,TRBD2,CASSPQREVTKNIQYF,TGTGCCAGCAGTCCCCAGCGGGAGGTAACCAAAAACATTCAGTACTTC
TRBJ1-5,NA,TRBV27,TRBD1,CASRRTGDSNQPQHF,TGTGCCAGCAGGCGGACAGGGGATAGCAATCAGCCCCAGCATTTT
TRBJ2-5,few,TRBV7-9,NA,CASSTVGAGETQYF,TGTGCCAGCAGCACCGTAGGGGCCGGAGAGACCCAGTACTTC
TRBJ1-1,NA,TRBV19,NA,CASILSGRFEAFF,TGTGCCAGTATACTCTCGGGACGGTTTGAAGCTTTCTTT
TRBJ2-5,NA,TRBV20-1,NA,CSASLRSETQYF,TGCAGTGCTAGTCTCCGGTCGGAGACCCAGTACTTC
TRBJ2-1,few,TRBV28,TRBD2,CASRILAGGGNEQFF,TGTGCCAGCAGAATACTAGCGGGAGGGGGGAATGAGCAGTTCTTC
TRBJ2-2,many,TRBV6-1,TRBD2,CASTALRGDTGELFF,TGTGCCAGCACAGCCCTCCGGGGGGACACCGGGGAGCTGTTTTTT
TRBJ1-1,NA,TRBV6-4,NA,CASSPQPQGHTEAFF,TGTGCCAGCAGTCCTCAGCCCCAGGGGCACACTGAAGCTTTCTTT
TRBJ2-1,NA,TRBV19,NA,CASSSLPSDEQFF,TGTGCCAGTAGTTCTTTACCTAGCGATGAGCAGTTCTTC
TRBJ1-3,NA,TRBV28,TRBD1,CASRIKNRGSGNTIYF,TGTGCCAGCCGCATAAAAAACAGGGGGAGTGGAAACACCATATATTTT
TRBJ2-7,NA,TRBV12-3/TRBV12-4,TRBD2,CASSFSSGTSAYEQYF,TGTGCCAGCAGTTTCTCTTCCGGGACTAGCGCCTACGAGCAGTACTTC
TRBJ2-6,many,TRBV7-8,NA,CASSFTGLSGANVLTF,TGTGCCAGCAGCTTCACAGGGCTCTCTGGGGCCAACGTCCTGACTTTC
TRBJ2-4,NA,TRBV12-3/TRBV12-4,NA,CASKTGGARVQYF,TGTGCCAGCAAAACAGGAGGCGCGCGGGTTCAGTACTTC
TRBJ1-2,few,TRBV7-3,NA,CASSLIEGIGYTF,TGTGCCAGCAGCTTAATCGAGGGGATCGGCTACACCTTC
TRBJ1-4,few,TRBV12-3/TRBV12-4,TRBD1,CASSSLLGQGSYEKLFF,TGTGCCAGCAGTTCTCTGCTGGGACAGGGGTCCTACGAAAAACTGTTTTTT
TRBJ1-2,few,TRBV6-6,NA,CASRGTIDYGYTF,TGTGCCAGCAGAGGGACAATCGACTATGGCTACACCTTC
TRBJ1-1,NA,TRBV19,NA,CASTIFGGSTEAFF,TGTGCCAGTACCATTTTCGGGGGGAGCACTGAAGCTTTCTTT
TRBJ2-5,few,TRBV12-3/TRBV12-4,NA,CASSLSRQDVETQYF,TGTGCCAGCAGTTTAAGTCGGCAGGATGTGGAGACCCAGTACTTC
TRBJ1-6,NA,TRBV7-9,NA,CASSEEWRISGSPLHF,TGTGCCAGCAGTGAAGAATGGAGGATATCGGGTTCACCCCTCCACTTT
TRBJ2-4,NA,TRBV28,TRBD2,CASRMSSGSENIQYF,TGTGCCAGCAGGATGTCCAGCGGGAGCGAAAACATTCAGTACTTC
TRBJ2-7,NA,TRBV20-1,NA,CSALTRGGSYEQYF,TGCAGTGCCCTTACCAGGGGGGGCTCCTACGAGCAGTACTTC
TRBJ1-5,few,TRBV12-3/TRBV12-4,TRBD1,CASSLQGGIVGSNQPQHF,TGTGCCAGCAGTTTACAGGGGGGAATCGTGGGAAGCAATCAGCCCCAGCATTTT
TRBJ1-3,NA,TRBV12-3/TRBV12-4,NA,CASSLASLRGNTIYF,TGTGCCAGCAGTTTAGCGTCCCTCAGGGGAAACACCATATATTTT